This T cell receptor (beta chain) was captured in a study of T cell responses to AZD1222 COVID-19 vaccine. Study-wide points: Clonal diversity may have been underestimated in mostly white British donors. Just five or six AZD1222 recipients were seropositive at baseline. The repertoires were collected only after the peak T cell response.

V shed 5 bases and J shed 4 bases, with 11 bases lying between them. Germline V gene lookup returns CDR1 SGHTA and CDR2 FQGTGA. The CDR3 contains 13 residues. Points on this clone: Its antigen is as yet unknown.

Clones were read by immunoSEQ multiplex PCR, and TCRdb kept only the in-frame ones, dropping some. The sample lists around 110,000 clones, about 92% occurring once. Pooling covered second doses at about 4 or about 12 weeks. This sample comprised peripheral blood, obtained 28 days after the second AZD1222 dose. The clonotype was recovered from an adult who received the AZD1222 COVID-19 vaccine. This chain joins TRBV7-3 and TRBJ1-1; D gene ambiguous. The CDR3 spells CASSPISSTEAFF. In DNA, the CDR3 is TGTGCCAGCAGCCCAATTTCCTCCACTGAAGCTTTCTTT.